The next 15 T cell receptor beta chains were all read from a single sample in a study of tissue T cells after allogeneic stem cell transplantation. The sample's time point: mouse harvest day 7 after allogeneic transplant. Tail vein injection delivered 10^7 T-cell-depleted bone marrow cells and 10^6 splenic CD5+ T cells. The method was immunoSEQ multiplex PCR; TCRdb's version includes in-frame clones alone and lacks a portion of them. The sample lists about 3,000 clones, around 60% occurring once. Sequenced: gut tissue. The receptors originated from a female BALB/c mouse given C57BL/6 T cells with graft-versus-host disease after an allogeneic hematopoietic cell transplant.

This clone appeared a few times. All gene names here are mouse names. From the germline J gene comes the end of the CDR3, since the read stops 1 residue before it. V gene TRBV19 combines with J gene TRBJ1-4; D may be TRBD1 (6 bases). The V end lost 5 bases, the J end lost 7 bases, and 12 bases lay between the germline ends. The germline V gene has CDR1 FNHDT and CDR2 SITEND (reference sequence). CDR3 length: 13 residues. The sequenced CDR3 bases are TGTGCCAGCAGAAACAGGGTGGGCGAAAGATTATTT. Translation: CASRNRVGERLF. The full CDR3 protein is CASRNRVGERLFF.

As for this clone: Any gene name here is a mouse gene name. The sequence runs out 1 residue before the end of the CDR3; the remainder is reconstructed from the germline J gene. The rearrangement joins TRBV26 to TRBJ2-3; D is ambiguous. This CDR3 has 13 residues. From germline, CDR1 is KGHPV and CDR2 FQNQEV (reference sequence). V was trimmed by 5 bases and J by 0 bases, leaving 6 bases between them. The part of the CDR3 DNA that was read is TGTGCCAGCAGTTGGAATAGTGCAGAAACGCTGTAT. Its translation: CASSWNSAETLY. The full CDR3 reads CASSWNSAETLYF.

This clone was seen only once. The listed genes are named as in mouse. The sequenced fragment ends 1 residue before the CDR3 boundary, so the rest is inferred from the germline J gene. This chain links TRBV13-1 with TRBJ2-5; D perhaps matches TRBD2 (6 bases). Trimming left V 3 bases short and J 2 bases short, with 10 bases between. Germline V gene sequence: CDR1 NSHNY, CDR2 SYGAGN. The CDR3 sequence is 14 residues long. The CDR3 spells CASSVSGAQDTQYF. The CDR3 DNA, read in part, is TGTGCCAGCAGTGTCTCTGGGGCCCAAGACACCCAGTAC.

To note about this clone: Gene and germline names: mouse. Partial CDR3 DNA: TGTGCCAGCAGTCCAGGGATTTCCAACGAAAGATTATTT. Protein sequence: CASSPGISNERLF. The complete CDR3 reads CASSPGISNERLFF. The chain combines TRBV26 with TRBJ1-4; D is possibly TRBD1 (5 bases). Read coverage stops 1 residue before the CDR3 terminus; the germline J gene supplies the remainder. The length of the CDR3 is 14 residues. The V and J ends lost 4 bases and 0 bases respectively, with 6 bases between them. Germline CDR1 reads KGHPV; CDR2 reads FQNQEV (reference sequence).

This clone came up a few times. Mouse germline and gene names are used. The read stops 1 residue short of the end of the CDR3; the missing end is completed from the germline J gene. The chain employs TRBV12-2 and TRBJ2-3; D is perhaps TRBD1 (5 bases). Looked up from germline, CDR1 is SGHLS and CDR2 is HYDKME. This CDR3 has 14 residues. V shed 4 bases and J shed 3 bases, with 13 bases lying between them. CDR3 in amino acids: CASSQGGGAETLYF. Partial CDR3 DNA: TGTGCCAGCTCCCAGGGAGGAGGGGCAGAAACGCTGTAT.

Note on this clone: The genes are named according to mouse. The read stops 1 residue short of the end of the CDR3; the missing end is completed from the germline J gene. V gene TRBV23 combines with J gene TRBJ2-5; the D call of TRBD1 is as the table states it, not checked on the DNA. This CDR3 comprises 14 residues. Germline V lookup: CDR1 KGHTA, CDR2 FQNQQP. CDR3 region: CSSSRQGAQDTQYF. The CDR3 DNA, read in part, is TGCTCCAGCAGTCGACAGGGGGCGCAGGACACCCAGTAC.

The sample holds one count of this clone. Gene names are the mouse ones. The CDR3 end falls 1 residue outside the read, so it is completed with the germline J gene. The chain recombines TRBV13-1 with TRBJ2-4, with a tentative D call TRBD1 (5 bases). V lost 2 bases to trimming and J lost 3 bases, with 10 bases between them. The V gene's germline CDR1 is NSHNY and CDR2 SYGAGN. This CDR3 spans 14 amino acids. CDR3 sequence reads: CASSDPDRQNTLYF. The CDR3 DNA, read in part, is TGTGCCAGCAGTGACCCAGACAGACAAAACACCTTGTAC.

On this clone itself: These gene names are mouse names. The read ends 1 residue early relative to the CDR3; the germline J gene fills the gap. Other DNA sequences in this sample translate to the same CDR3. The chain couples TRBV3 to TRBJ1-4; D gene ambiguous. Between the trimmed V and J ends, which lost 1 base and 0 bases, there was a span of 6 bases. This CDR3 region has 15 residues. Germline CDR1 and CDR2: SNHLY and FYNGKV (reference sequence). The part of the CDR3 DNA that was read is TGTGCCAGCAGCTTAGTGGGTTTTTCCAACGAAAGATTATTT. Translating gives CASSLVGFSNERLF. The whole CDR3 protein reads CASSLVGFSNERLFF.

As for this clone: Each gene name is a mouse one. The observed sequence ends 1 residue before the CDR3 terminus, with the missing tail filled in from the germline J gene. This rearrangement joins TRBV13-3 to TRBJ2-5; possibly TRBD1 for D (6 bases). Germline CDR1 is NNHDY and CDR2 is SYVADS. The length of the CDR3 is 14 residues. Trimming removed 5 bases at V and 0 bases at J, with 10 bases between. CDR3 sequence reads: CASSQGFNQDTQYF. CDR3 DNA (partial): TGTGCCAGCAGCCAGGGGTTTAACCAAGACACCCAGTAC.

Comment on this clone: Gene labels here are mouse ones. The CDR3 bases that were read are TGTGCCAGCAGTAGAACTGGGGGGGCGCGATTTGCAGAAACGCTGTAT. Translation gives CASSRTGGARFAETLY. The full CDR3 reads CASSRTGGARFAETLYF. The chain joins TRBV19 to TRBJ2-3; 11 bases are shared with TRBD2. The read stops 1 residue short of the end of the CDR3; the missing end is completed from the germline J gene. Germline V gene sequence: CDR1 FNHDT, CDR2 SITEND (reference sequence). V lost 3 bases, J lost 2 bases, and 8 bases stayed unmatched. This CDR3 region has 17 residues. Together with reference TRBV19 and TRBJ2-3, the CDR3 gives the full variable domain: GGIITQTPKFLIGQEGQKLTLKCQQNFNHDTMYWYRQDSGKGLRLIYYSITENDLQKGDLSEGYDASREKKSSFSLTVTSAQKNEMAVFLCASSRTGGARFAETLYFGSGTRLTVL.

This clone appeared a few times. Gene labels here are mouse ones. With the read ending 1 residue before the CDR3 end, the germline J gene is used to fill in that end. This chain joins TRBV26 and TRBJ2-7; 12 bases fit TRBD2. CDR1 is KGHPV and CDR2 is FQNQEV in the germline V gene (reference sequence). V shed 2 bases and J 4 bases; nucleotides not matched to a gene: 3. The CDR3 is made up of 15 amino acids. Here the CDR3 reads CASSLTGTGGYEQYF. The CDR3 bases that were read are TGTGCCAGCAGTCTGACCGGGACTGGGGGGTATGAACAGTAC.

As to this clone: Gene names denote mouse genes. The CDR3 reads CASSLRGGGTEVFF. The part of the CDR3 DNA that was read is TGTGCCAGCAGTCTGAGGGGGGGCGGCACAGAAGTCTTC. This sequence joins TRBV26 and TRBJ1-1, with D maybe TRBD1 (6 bases). The read gets to within 1 residue of the CDR3 end, and the germline J gene fills in the rest. The CDR3 loop spans 14 amino acids. Germline values: CDR1 KGHPV, CDR2 FQNQEV (reference sequence). With 2 bases removed from V and 4 bases from J, the gap between germline ends came to 11 bases.

This clone was seen once. The listed genes are named as in mouse. The observed sequence ends 1 residue before the CDR3 terminus, with the missing tail filled in from the germline J gene. The chain couples TRBV26 to TRBJ2-5; D not resolved. CDR1 is KGHPV, CDR2 FQNQEV, per germline (reference sequence). The CDR3 has 13 residues. V lost 2 bases and J lost 2, with 5 bases in between. CDR3 sequence reads: CASSLTVQDTQYF. CDR3 DNA, as far as it was read: TGTGCCAGCAGTCTGACAGTCCAAGACACCCAGTAC.

For this clone: The germline and genes are mouse ones. The read falls 1 residue short of the CDR3 end, and the missing part is taken from the germline J gene. The chain links TRBV26 to TRBJ2-3; 8 positions agree with TRBD1. Germline V gives CDR1 KGHPV, CDR2 FQNQEV (reference sequence). Losses at the gene ends were 3 bases for V and 4 bases for J; bases not matched to a gene: 3. The CDR3 runs to 14 residues. The CDR3 DNA, read in part, is TGTGCCAGCAGTCTCCCAGGGGGCCCAGAAACGCTGTAT. It translates to CASSLPGGPETLY. From start to end, the CDR3 is CASSLPGGPETLYF. Supplemented by reference TRBV26 and TRBJ2-3, the full variable domain reads NSKVIQTPRYLVKGQGQKAKMRCIPEKGHPVVFWYQQNKNNEFKFLINFQNQEVLQQIDMTEKRFSAECPSNSPCSLEIQSSEAGDSALYLCASSLPGGPETLYFGSGTRLTVL.

Turning to this clone: The genes and germline here are from mouse. The read stops 1 residue short of the end of the CDR3; the missing end is completed from the germline J gene. The chain is built from TRBV5 and TRBJ2-1; TRBD1 matches at 7 bases. V dropped 5 bases and J dropped 3; count of bases not matched to a gene: 4. Germline assignment: CDR1 LGHNA and CDR2 YNLKQL (reference sequence). The CDR3 runs 14 residues. The CDR3 DNA, read in part, is TGTGCCAGCAGCTTGGGACAGATCTATGCTGAGCAGTTC. Protein: CASSLGQIYAEQF. The entire CDR3 reads CASSLGQIYAEQFF.